Listed below are T cell receptor beta chains from one sample, sequenced in a study of blood T cell repertoires in COVID-19. Some clones are missing from TCRdb's copy, which holds only in-frame ones; the method was immunoSEQ multiplex PCR. The data contain approximately 250,000 clones, roughly four fifths of them singletons. Source material: peripheral blood. The receptors derive from a woman between 50 and 59 years old with acute or convalescent COVID-19. Both conserved end residues are part of each CDR3. A D gene is named only where the DNA matches it firmly. Rows may omit the clone size; those that give it use once, few, many or a size class.

size	V	J	D	CDR3	DNA
-	TRBV12-3/TRBV12-4	TRBJ2-1	-	CASSFLSVEQFF	TGTGCCAGCAGTTTCCTCTCGGTCGAGCAGTTCTTC
-	TRBV19	TRBJ1-1	TRBD1	CASSMVTGGSAFF	TGTGCCAGTAGTATGGTGACAGGGGGTAGTGCTTTCTTT
-	TRBV28	TRBJ2-7	-	CASSLPSSRWPNF	TGTGCCAGCAGTTTGCCTTCCTCTCGTTGGCCGAACTTC
-	TRBV7-8	TRBJ2-2	TRBD2	CAITGLAGGGTGELFF	TGTGCCATAACTGGACTAGCGGGAGGGGGAACCGGGGAGCTGTTTTTT
once	TRBV10-3	TRBJ2-2	-	CAISDALGGGTGELFF	TGTGCCATCAGTGATGCTCTGGGAGGAGGCACCGGGGAGCTGTTTTTT
-	TRBV5-4	TRBJ2-2	-	CASATENTGELFF	TGTGCCAGCGCTACAGAGAACACCGGGGAGCTGTTTTTT
-	TRBV2	TRBJ2-2	TRBD2	CASSEGGGGSTGELFF	TGTGCCAGCAGTGAAGGGGGCGGGGGAAGCACCGGGGAGCTGTTTTTT
-	TRBV15	TRBJ2-3	-	CATSRDLGGLNTQYF	TGTGCCACCAGCAGAGATCTCGGGGGTTTAAATACGCAGTATTTT
-	TRBV6-6	TRBJ1-5	TRBD1	CASSYGTGGSNQPQHF	TGTGCCAGCAGTTACGGGACAGGGGGTTCAAATCAGCCCCAGCATTTT
-	TRBV6-5	TRBJ2-3	TRBD2	CASSLTSGPTDTQYF	TGTGCCAGCAGTCTGACTAGCGGGCCAACAGATACGCAGTATTTT